These T cell receptor beta chains were read from a single sample in a study of T cell responses to AZD1222 COVID-19 vaccine. The method was immunoSEQ multiplex PCR; TCRdb's version includes in-frame clones alone and lacks a portion of them. The repertoire holds approximately 120,000 clones, with roughly nine tenths as singletons. The sample here was peripheral blood, taken on day 0 of AZD1222 vaccination. These receptors originate from an adult in good health. The CDR3 runs from the conserved cysteine through the conserved F or W. D genes are given only for firm matches.

TRBJ1-2 TRBV19 . CAAGRAESYGYTF
TRBJ2-7 TRBV7-9 . CATGERGSYEQYF
TRBJ1-2 TRBV11-2 . CASSPNWGTPLDGYTF
TRBJ2-1 TRBV7-7 . CASSPGQINEQFF
TRBJ1-3 TRBV2 . CASTGTLGNTIYF
TRBJ2-2 TRBV6-1 . CASSEMAGAGTGELFF
TRBJ1-2 TRBV12-3/TRBV12-4 . CASRVGAEGYTF
TRBJ2-1 TRBV7-3 TRBD2 CASSLTGTSGGEQFF
TRBJ2-7 TRBV15 . CATSRDGGSLSYEQYF
TRBJ1-5 TRBV4-1 . CASSKLALDQPQHF
TRBJ1-1 TRBV6-5 . CASSYSGGNTEAFF
TRBJ1-5 TRBV12-5 TRBD1 CASGPLQGYDQPQHF
TRBJ1-5 TRBV5-6 . CASSLWPGGGPQHF
TRBJ1-1 TRBV7-9 . CASSLEAGAVAFF
TRBJ2-3 TRBV9 . CASSVLARGTDTQYF
TRBJ1-2 TRBV5-1 . CASSLGSETNYGYTF
TRBJ2-5 TRBV6-5 . CASSYSGETQYF
TRBJ1-5 TRBV3-1/TRBV3-2 . CASSPGGGMGQPQHF
TRBJ1-2 TRBV10-3 . CAIPKTTGYGYTF
TRBJ2-2 TRBV7-9 . CASSLAPGTFGGELFF
TRBJ1-6 TRBV13 . CASSPGQFNSPLHF
TRBJ2-2 TRBV18 . CASSPKDRPTRELFF
TRBJ2-7 TRBV7-2 . CASSPFPGHPYEQYF
TRBJ2-7 TRBV3-1/TRBV3-2 TRBD2 CASSQRTSGRVYEQYF
TRBJ2-1 TRBV6-5 TRBD1 CASSRDRGAYEQFF
TRBJ2-5 TRBV6-5 . CASSYQASETQYF
TRBJ2-2 TRBV27 . CASRLTGLNTGELFF
TRBJ1-1 TRBV12-3/TRBV12-4 . CASSFNMNTEAFF
TRBJ1-5 TRBV5-1 TRBD1 CASSLTGGPQHF
TRBJ1-5 TRBV6-1 . CASSEAGQDNQPQHF
TRBJ2-7 TRBV6-5 . CASSYKFGSATHEQYF
TRBJ1-2 TRBV4-1 . CASSQAGQFYGYTF
TRBJ2-2 TRBV5-1 . CASLAGARTGELFF
TRBJ2-1 TRBV6-2/TRBV6-3 TRBD1 CASSGGPGTGPEQFF
TRBJ1-6 TRBV18 TRBD1 CASSPGTGRDNSPLHF
TRBJ1-1 TRBV9 TRBD1 CASSATGDWNTEAFF
TRBJ2-1 TRBV5-8 . CASHYFRTYNEQFF
TRBJ2-1 TRBV10-2 TRBD2 CASSFGTSGGNEQFF
TRBJ2-2 TRBV3-1/TRBV3-2 . CASSQGSTGELFF
TRBJ2-3 TRBV5-6 TRBD2 CASSLVSGGPYTQYF
TRBJ2-7 TRBV27 . CASSLSAGASYEQYF
TRBJ1-1 TRBV14 . CASRGGPNTEAFF
TRBJ1-1 TRBV10-3 . CATQEANTEAFF
TRBJ1-2 TRBV29-1 . CSVERTFGAYGYTF
TRBJ2-1 TRBV19 TRBD2 CASSILAGDVEQFF